These T cell receptor beta chains were read from a single sample in a study of blood T cell repertoires in COVID-19. The method was immunoSEQ multiplex PCR; TCRdb's version includes in-frame clones alone and lacks a portion of them. The sample lists approximately 240,000 clones, around 84% occurring once. Sequenced sample: peripheral blood. Source of these receptors: a man in his fifties who had recovered from COVID-19. CDR3s include the opening cysteine and the closing phenylalanine or tryptophan. A D gene is named only where the DNA matches it firmly. Some rows have no size entry. The others give once, few or many, or a class for an expanded clone.

TRBD1,NA,TRBV28,TRBJ2-4,CASSGSGTGSKNIQYF,TGTGCCAGCAGTGGGTCCGGGACAGGGTCCAAAAACATTCAGTACTTC
NA,NA,TRBV27,TRBJ2-6,CASSLRGYRERSGANVLTF,TGTGCCAGCAGTTTAAGGGGCTACAGGGAGAGGTCTGGGGCCAACGTCCTGACTTTC
NA,NA,TRBV6-6,TRBJ1-5,CASWADQTSNQPQHF,TGTGCCAGCTGGGCAGACCAAACTAGCAATCAGCCCCAGCATTTT
NA,few,TRBV13,TRBJ2-7,CASSLVGEGREQYF,TGTGCCAGCAGCTTAGTCGGAGAGGGTAGGGAGCAGTACTTC
TRBD2,once,TRBV28,TRBJ2-1,CASTRWGGSIYNEQFF,TGTGCCAGCACCAGATGGGGCGGGAGTATCTACAATGAGCAGTTCTTC
NA,NA,TRBV7-9,TRBJ2-7,CASSLGDSYEQYF,TGTGCCAGCAGCTTAGGAGACTCCTACGAGCAGTACTTC
NA,NA,TRBV5-4,TRBJ2-7,CASSLDRSVGEQYF,TGTGCCAGCAGCCTAGACAGGTCCGTCGGCGAGCAGTACTTC
TRBD2,NA,TRBV2,TRBJ2-7,CASSELQRDSYEQYF,TGTGCCAGCAGTGAACTCCAGCGGGACTCCTACGAGCAGTACTTC
TRBD2,NA,TRBV27,TRBJ2-3,CASSLWTSGRQDTQYF,TGTGCCAGCAGTTTATGGACTAGCGGGAGGCAAGATACGCAGTATTTT
NA,NA,TRBV6-5,TRBJ1-2,CASSSPRGIGYTF,TGTGCCAGCAGTAGCCCAAGGGGTATCGGCTACACCTTC
NA,once,TRBV30,TRBJ1-1,CAWSVEERGAFF,TGTGCCTGGAGTGTCGAGGAAAGAGGAGCTTTCTTT
NA,once,TRBV18,TRBJ1-6,CASSPQEANYNSPLHF,TGTGCCAGCTCACCACAGGAGGCGAACTATAATTCACCCCTCCACTTT
TRBD1,NA,TRBV4-1,TRBJ1-3,CASSQPTGGYGNTIYF,TGCGCCAGCAGCCAACCCACAGGGGGCTATGGAAACACCATATATTTT
NA,once,TRBV2,TRBJ2-7,CASSRYTGDEQYF,TGTGCCAGCAGTCGCTACACCGGGGACGAGCAGTACTTC
NA,NA,TRBV11-2,TRBJ1-2,CASSRSVTGNYGYTF,TGTGCCAGCAGCCGTAGTGTTACAGGGAACTATGGCTACACCTTC
NA,NA,TRBV19,TRBJ2-5,CASSISDGQGQETQYF,TGTGCCAGTAGTATCTCGGATGGGCAGGGCCAAGAGACCCAGTACTTC
NA,NA,TRBV28,TRBJ2-7,CASIPLGPVGGILSEQYF,TGTGCCAGCATTCCCTTAGGGCCAGTTGGGGGGATTTTATCCGAGCAGTACTTC
TRBD2,NA,TRBV15,TRBJ2-3,CATSRTSGKADTQYF,TGTGCCACCAGCAGGACTAGCGGGAAAGCAGATACGCAGTATTTT
NA,NA,TRBV18,TRBJ1-1,CASSHWTGTMNTEAFF,TGTGCCAGCTCACATTGGACGGGGACAATGAACACTGAAGCTTTCTTT
NA,once,TRBV19,TRBJ2-7,CASSQQGLGYEQYF,TGTGCCAGTAGCCAACAGGGTCTGGGGTACGAGCAGTACTTC
TRBD1,NA,TRBV28,TRBJ1-5,CASTSRQGNSNQPQHF,TGTGCCAGCACTTCACGACAGGGGAATAGCAATCAGCCCCAGCATTTT
TRBD2,NA,TRBV23-1,TRBJ2-3,CASSLREGATDTQYF,TGCGCCAGCAGTCTAAGGGAGGGAGCCACAGATACGCAGTATTTT
NA,NA,TRBV5-5,TRBJ2-1,CASSPGHLSYNEQFF,TGTGCCAGCAGCCCGGGACACCTCTCCTACAATGAGCAGTTCTTC
TRBD2,NA,TRBV28,TRBJ2-7,CASSPTFSGGSQGTSYEQYF,TGTGCCAGCAGTCCCACCTTCTCCGGCGGGAGCCAGGGTACCTCCTACGAGCAGTACTTC
TRBD2,NA,TRBV6-9,TRBJ2-7,CASSPGGPPTYEQYF,TGTGCCAGCAGTCCGGGGGGACCCCCCACCTACGAGCAGTACTTC
NA,NA,TRBV3-1/TRBV3-2,TRBJ2-7,CASSQGAYEQYF,TGTGCCAGCAGCCAGGGAGCCTACGAGCAGTACTTC
TRBD2,once,TRBV7-9,TRBJ2-1,CASSFSGYSSYNEQFF,TGTGCCAGCAGCTTTAGCGGGTATAGCTCCTACAATGAGCAGTTCTTC
NA,NA,TRBV5-3,TRBJ1-5,CARSLLGALNQPQHF,TGTGCCAGAAGCTTGCTGGGGGCGTTAAATCAGCCCCAGCATTTT
NA,NA,TRBV5-5,TRBJ1-5,CASSLYREYQPQHF,TGTGCCAGCAGCTTGTACAGGGAGTATCAGCCCCAGCATTTT
TRBD2,NA,TRBV15,TRBJ2-3,CATSRDYTSGSTDTQYF,TGTGCCACCAGCAGAGATTATACTAGCGGTAGCACAGATACGCAGTATTTT
NA,few,TRBV5-1,TRBJ2-1,CASSPAGRSYNEQFF,TGCGCCAGCAGCCCGGCTGGGAGATCCTACAATGAGCAGTTCTTC